These T cell receptor beta chains were read from a single sample in a study of Graves' ophthalmopathy and Graves' hyperthyroidism. One entry per CDR3 protein, called by TCRdb with MiXCR from the multiplex PCR reads. In the table there are 740,000 or so distinct CDR3 sequences, 35% to 50% of which are singletons. Specimen: peripheral blood. The receptor set was obtained from an adult man with Graves' ophthalmopathy. Each CDR3 is given with its conserved first and last residue. Each record gives: D gene, V gene, J gene, clone size, CDR3 protein, CDR3 DNA. D genes are given only for firm matches. Clone size is given for some rows only: seen once, a few or many times, or a class if the clone is expanded.

>NA|TRBV12-5|TRBJ2-2|NA
CASAVLNTGELFF
TGTGCTAGTGCAGTACTTAACACCGGGGAGCTGTTTTTT
>NA|TRBV7-2|TRBJ1-2|many
CASSLHPGRYGGYTF
TGTGCCAGCAGCTTACACCCAGGGCGTTATGGAGGCTACACCTTC
>NA|TRBV29-1|TRBJ2-7|NA
CSAIDPNNYEQYF
TGCAGCGCCATAGACCCCAACAATTACGAGCAGTACTTC
>TRBD2|TRBV7-9|TRBJ2-3|NA
CASSFSGRGTDTQYF
TGTGCCAGCAGCTTCAGCGGGAGGGGCACAGATACGCAGTATTTT
>NA|TRBV4-2|TRBJ1-1|NA
CASSQEGGNTEAFF
TGTGCCAGCAGCCAAGAGGGTGGGAACACTGAAGCTTTCTTT
>TRBD1|TRBV20-1|TRBJ1-4|NA
CSARESGTGREKLFF
TGCAGTGCTAGGGAATCCGGGACAGGGCGGGAAAAACTGTTTTTT
>NA|TRBV7-2|TRBJ1-1|few
CASSPGTGRVEAFF
TGTGCCAGCTCACCAGGAACAGGAAGGGTTGAAGCTTTCTTT
>NA|TRBV10-3|TRBJ2-5|NA
CAISEAGLQETQYF
TGTGCCATCAGTGAAGCGGGCCTCCAAGAGACCCAGTACTTC
>TRBD1|TRBV5-5|TRBJ2-6|few
CASSSQGGSSGANVLTF
TGTGCCAGCAGCTCACAGGGGGGTAGCTCTGGGGCCAACGTCCTGACTTTC
>NA|TRBV24-1|TRBJ1-5|NA
CATSDPGTGGVTQHF
TGTGCCACCAGTGACCCAGGGACTGGGGGAGTGACCCAGCATTTT
>NA|TRBV11-2|TRBJ1-6|NA
CASSLEFPETVYSPLHF
TGTGCCAGCAGCTTAGAGTTCCCCGAGACAGTCTACTCACCCCTCCACTTT
>NA|TRBV25-1|TRBJ1-5|once
CASSEGQGSKETQHF
TGTGCCAGCAGTGAAGGACAAGGGTCTAAGGAGACCCAGCATTTT
>NA|TRBV10-3|TRBJ1-1|NA
CAIIMGLQAFF
TGTGCCATCATAATGGGGCTACAAGCTTTCTTT
>TRBD1|TRBV19|TRBJ2-5|once
CASSSPGTGSQETQYF
TGTGCCAGCAGCTCCCCTGGGACAGGGTCCCAAGAGACCCAGTACTTC
>TRBD2|TRBV7-2|TRBJ2-7|NA
CASSLSSGRGDEQYF
TGTGCCAGCAGCTTATCTAGCGGGAGAGGCGACGAGCAGTACTTC
>NA|TRBV20-1|TRBJ2-7|NA
CSAREGGSYEQYF
TGCAGTGCTAGAGAGGGGGGATCCTACGAGCAGTACTTC
>NA|TRBV10-3|TRBJ1-2|many
CASRGDSDYGYTF
TGTGCCTCACGAGGTGACAGTGACTATGGCTACACCTTC
>NA|TRBV10-3|TRBJ1-2|many
CAISESNSGYTF
TGTGCCATCAGTGAGTCGAACAGTGGCTACACCTTC
>NA|TRBV7-9|TRBJ2-2|NA
CASIVVLIKAGSTGELFF
TGTGCCAGCATCGTTGTGCTGATCAAGGCAGGGAGCACCGGGGAGCTGTTTTTT
>TRBD1|TRBV19|TRBJ2-5|NA
CASSGTGAYQETQYF
TGTGCCAGTTCGGGGACAGGGGCCTACCAAGAGACCCAGTACTTC
>NA|TRBV7-2|TRBJ2-5|many
CASSSVLARETQYF
TGTGCCAGCAGCTCCGTCCTGGCAAGGGAGACCCAGTACTTC
>NA|TRBV7-9|TRBJ1-2|many
CASSLAVSDYGYTF
TGTGCCAGCAGCTTAGCGGTTTCGGATTATGGCTACACCTTC
>NA|TRBV2|TRBJ1-2|NA
CASSETGGYSGNTF
TGTGCCAGCAGTGAGACGGGGGGATACTCTGGAAACACCTTC
>TRBD2|TRBV2|TRBJ2-5|few
CASSPLADQETQYF
TGTGCCAGCAGTCCCCTAGCGGACCAAGAGACCCAGTACTTC
>NA|TRBV25-1|TRBJ1-2|once
CVSSEMASARGYTF
TGTGTCAGTAGTGAAATGGCCAGTGCCCGTGGCTACACCTTC
>TRBD1|TRBV20-1|TRBJ2-7|NA
CSACPVTGKYEQYF
TGCAGTGCTTGCCCGGTGACAGGGAAATACGAGCAGTACTTC
>NA|TRBV25-1|TRBJ2-2|few
CASSPSSDTGELFF
TGTGCCAGCAGTCCTTCTTCAGACACCGGGGAGCTGTTTTTT
>TRBD2|TRBV14|TRBJ2-5|NA
CASSQGGLAGLETQYF
TGTGCCAGCAGCCAAGGGGGACTAGCGGGACTGGAGACCCAGTACTTC
>TRBD2|TRBV9|TRBJ2-7|few
CASSPATSRPYEQYF
TGTGCCAGCAGCCCGGCGACTAGCCGCCCCTACGAGCAGTACTTC
>NA|TRBV2|TRBJ2-2|NA
CASSADPGASDTGELFF
TGTGCCAGCAGTGCTGACCCTGGGGCTAGCGACACCGGGGAGCTGTTTTTT
>TRBD1|TRBV7-9|TRBJ2-2|NA
CASSLGGTGGTGELFF
TGTGCCAGCAGCTTAGGAGGGACAGGTGGTACCGGGGAGCTGTTTTTT
>NA|TRBV7-9|TRBJ2-2|few
CASSLAVNTGELFF
TGCGCCAGCAGCTTGGCCGTTAACACCGGGGAGCTGTTTTTT
>NA|TRBV20-1|TRBJ1-6|NA
CSAREPSRNSPLHF
TGCAGTGCTAGAGAACCCTCTCGGAATTCACCCCTCCACTTT
>TRBD1|TRBV2|TRBJ1-2|few
CASSRAGQGFNYGYTF
TGTGCCAGCAGCCGGGCGGGACAGGGTTTTAACTATGGCTACACCTTC
>TRBD1|TRBV20-1|TRBJ1-6|many
CSAFTGQHNSPLHF
TGCAGTGCTTTCACGGGACAGCATAATTCACCCCTCCACTTT
>NA|TRBV10-2|TRBJ2-3|few
CASTGTSTDTQYF
TGCGCCAGCACCGGGACTAGCACAGATACGCAGTATTTT
>TRBD1|TRBV5-1|TRBJ1-2|NA
CASSLDTQGARGYTF
TGCGCCAGCAGCTTGGACACACAGGGGGCGCGCGGCTACACCTTC
>NA|TRBV7-3|TRBJ1-2|few
CASRQSGAGGYTF
TGCGCCAGCAGGCAGTCAGGGGCGGGTGGCTACACCTTC
>TRBD1|TRBV20-1|TRBJ2-7|many
CSATAGTEPYEQYF
TGCAGTGCTACTGCCGGGACAGAACCCTACGAGCAGTACTTC
>NA|TRBV7-3|TRBJ2-2|few
CASSLSLTGELFF
TGTGCCAGCAGCTTAAGTTTGACCGGGGAGCTGTTTTTT
>TRBD1|TRBV7-9|TRBJ1-2|NA
CAWSLQGTDGYTF
TGTGCCTGGAGTCTTCAGGGGACAGATGGCTACACCTTC
>TRBD1|TRBV12-3/TRBV12-4|TRBJ2-7|NA
CASSVPGQGRNEQYF
TGTGCCAGCAGTGTACCGGGACAGGGGAGGAATGAGCAGTACTTC
>NA|TRBV19|TRBJ1-1|NA
CASSISPDGNTEAFF
TGTGCCAGTAGTATATCCCCCGACGGGAACACTGAAGCTTTCTTT
>TRBD1|TRBV7-9|TRBJ1-3|NA
CASQAGTGTGNTIYF
TGTGCCAGCCAAGCCGGGACAGGGACTGGAAACACCATATATTTT
>TRBD1|TRBV7-2|TRBJ1-1|NA
CASSFTGAGANTEAFF
TGTGCCAGCAGCTTCACAGGGGCCGGGGCGAACACTGAAGCTTTCTTT
>NA|TRBV19|TRBJ1-1|many
CASTQGLRTEAFF
TGTGCCAGTACCCAGGGGTTGCGCACTGAAGCTTTCTTT
>NA|TRBV6-6|TRBJ1-2|few
CASSSSLASSNYGYTF
TGTGCCAGCAGTTCGTCCTTAGCGTCGTCTAACTATGGCTACACCTTC
>TRBD1|TRBV7-9|TRBJ2-2|few
CASSVGQGAGTGELFF
TGTGCCAGCAGCGTAGGTCAGGGGGCAGGCACCGGGGAGCTGTTTTTT
>NA|TRBV15|TRBJ1-2|NA
CATSIQQGIAYGYTF
TGTGCCACCAGCATACAACAGGGTATTGCCTATGGCTACACCTTC